These 21 T cell receptor beta chains came from one sample sequenced in a study of OX40 agonist ivuxolimab in advanced cancers. Sequencing used immunoSEQ multiplex PCR; TCRdb keeps in-frame clones, though not all of them. This table has fewer than 40,000 clones, more than 85% appearing once. The material sequenced was CD4+ or CD8+ T cells sorted from blood, taken in a trial of the OX40 agonist ivuxolimab. The receptor source for this set is an adult with an advanced solid tumor such as melanoma, head and neck, liver or kidney cancer.

The chain is built from TRBV6-5 and TRBJ2-7; 7 bases agree with TRBD2. V lost 4 bases to trimming and J lost 0 bases; unmatched junction nucleotides: 6. Germline CDR1 and CDR2: MNHEY and SVGAGI. There are 15 residues in the CDR3. The CDR3 spells CASSSGRGTSYEQYF. The CDR3 DNA is TGTGCCAGCAGTTCAGGGCGGGGGACCTCCTACGAGCAGTACTTC.

This chain connects TRBV6-5 to TRBJ2-1, with TRBD2 matching over 7 bases. Germline loops: CDR1 MNHEY, CDR2 SVGAGI. Germline trimming cut 7 bases from V and 4 bases from J; bases unmatched to any gene: 10. This CDR3 has 15 amino acids. In DNA form, the CDR3 reads TGTGCCAGCAAACCGCTTGCGGGGGAGTACAATGAGCAGTTCTTC. Protein product: CASKPLAGEYNEQFF.

The rearrangement uses TRBV4-2 and TRBJ2-7; 8 bases map to TRBD1. Germline loops: CDR1 LGHNA, CDR2 YNFKEQ. V was clipped by 1 base and J by 0 bases; unmatched bases: 5. The CDR3 spans 16 residues. The CDR3 loop is CASSQVAGQASYEQYF. The CDR3 DNA is TGTGCCAGCAGCCAAGTTGCGGGACAGGCCTCCTACGAGCAGTACTTC.

The V and J genes are TRBV13 and TRBJ2-7; TRBD1 agrees at 10 bases. Germline CDR1 reads PRHDT; CDR2 reads FYEKMQ (reference sequence). Trimming cost V 5 bases and J 5 bases; bases outside gene matches: 6. The CDR3 runs to 14 residues. The DNA of the CDR3 is TGTGCCAGCAGCGACTTCGGACAGGGGGACGAGCAGTACTTC. Translated: CASSDFGQGDEQYF.

This clone has only a few counts. The chain uses TRBV15 and TRBJ2-7; D perhaps matches TRBD1 (5 bases). Per the germline V gene, CDR1 is LNHNV and CDR2 is YYDKDF (reference sequence). The CDR3 is 15 amino acids. Trimming pared 0 bases from V and 2 bases from J, leaving 11 bases between. Here the CDR3 DNA reads TGTGCCACCAGCAGAGAACAGGCCGAGGCCTACGAGCAGTACTTC. Its protein product is CATSREQAEAYEQYF.

The V call is TRBV29-1, the J call TRBJ2-5, with D possibly being TRBD1 or TRBD2 (6 bases each). Trimming removed 7 bases from V and 5 bases from J, with 29 bases in between. Germline V gene data show CDR1 as SQVTM and CDR2 as ANQGSEA. This CDR3 has 17 residues. The CDR3 here is CSAWGAEQQTGAETQYF. In DNA form, the CDR3 reads TGCAGCGCCTGGGGGGCTGAGCAGCAAACTGGAGCTGAGACCCAGTACTTC.

This clone was seen a single time. The V gene is TRBV30, the J gene TRBJ1-5; 10 bases are shared with TRBD1. There are 15 residues in the CDR3. Losses at the gene ends were 3 bases for V and 11 bases for J; bases not matched to a gene: 13. In germline, CDR1 is GTSNPN, CDR2 SVGIG (reference sequence). The CDR3, as DNA: TGTGCCTGGAGACTGGGGACAGGGGAAAGGCAGTCCCAGCATTTT. This sequence encodes CAWRLGTGERQSQHF.

The chain combines TRBV6-5 with TRBJ1-5; 8 bases align to TRBD1. With V trimmed by 6 bases and J by 3 bases, 4 bases remained unmatched. This CDR3 region has 14 residues. Germline values: CDR1 MNHEY, CDR2 SVGAGI. The CDR3 is CASRDRVLNQPQHF. CDR3 bases: TGTGCCAGCAGGGACAGGGTCCTCAATCAGCCCCAGCATTTT.

The chain has TRBV5-4 and TRBJ1-2, with D unclear. This CDR3 is 16 amino acids long. The germline V gene encodes CDR1 SGHNT and CDR2 YYREEE (reference sequence). Trimming took off 3 bases at V and 4 bases at J, with 19 bases between the two ends. The CDR3 nucleotides are TGTGCCAGCAGCTCCCTGGACGGGGATATTTCCTATGGCTACACCTTC. Its translation is CASSSLDGDISYGYTF.

The V and J genes are TRBV27 and TRBJ1-5, with TRBD1 as a possible D gene (5 bases). This CDR3 region has 13 residues. Germline V lookup: CDR1 MNHEY, CDR2 SMNVEV (reference sequence). Trimming shortened V by 6 bases and J by 11 bases, and 17 bases separated the two germline ends. The DNA of the CDR3 is TGTGCCAGCAGGCCCCCCGGTCGCAGGGCCCAGCATTTT. It translates to CASRPPGRRAQHF.

The chain joins TRBV5-6 to TRBJ2-2; 9 bases fit TRBD1. V was pared by 5 bases and J by 0 bases, with 8 bases of the junction left unmatched. From germline, CDR1 is SGHDT and CDR2 YYEEEE. CDR3 length equals 17 residues. CDR3 DNA: TGTGCCAGCAGTCATACCGGACAGGGGACGAACACCGGGGAGCTGTTTTTT. Translated, it gives CASSHTGQGTNTGELFF.

The rearrangement joins TRBV9 to TRBJ2-7; no clear D gene. Between the trimmed V and J ends, which lost 4 bases and 0 bases, there was a span of 2 bases. The CDR3 covers 11 residues. Germline loops: CDR1 SGDLS, CDR2 YYNGEE. As DNA, the CDR3 is TGTGCCAGCAGCCCCTCCTACGAGCAGTACTTC. It is translated as CASSPSYEQYF.

V gene TRBV11-2 combines with J gene TRBJ2-4; tentatively, D is TRBD1 or TRBD2 (5 bases each). The CDR3 spans 14 residues. CDR1 and CDR2 from the germline V gene are SGHAT and FQNNGV. Trimming stripped 6 bases from V and 6 bases from J, with 15 bases between. CDR3 coding DNA: TGTGCCAGCAGTTATGCCGGGGCGGTAAACATTCAGTACTTC. Amino acids: CASSYAGAVNIQYF.

The V gene is TRBV19, the J gene TRBJ1-1; TRBD1 aligns across 9 bases. The length of the CDR3 is 16 residues. Germline CDR1 is LNHDA and CDR2 is SQIVND (reference sequence). The V gene end was trimmed by 5 bases and the J gene end by 6 bases; junction bases not matched to a gene: 13. CDR3 in amino acids: CASSPVLGQGDPEAFF. In DNA form, the CDR3 reads TGTGCCAGTAGTCCTGTATTGGGACAGGGAGACCCTGAAGCTTTCTTT.

J is TRBJ2-7 and V is TRBV6-5; D perhaps matches TRBD2 (5 bases). The V end was cut by 7 bases, the J end by 3 bases, with 13 bases between. CDR1 and CDR2 (germline): MNHEY, SVGAGI. The CDR3 is made up of 13 amino acids. In DNA, the CDR3 is TGTGCCAGCACCGACTACCCCAACTACGAGCAGTACTTC. Translation: CASTDYPNYEQYF.

The rearrangement joins TRBV5-1 to TRBJ2-1; 8 bases are a match to TRBD1. From germline, CDR1 is SGHRS and CDR2 YFSETQ. The ends lost 3 bases at V and 4 bases at J; junction bases unmatched: 12. The CDR3 covers 17 residues. The CDR3: CASSWGGRQGRYNEQFF. The CDR3, as DNA: TGCGCCAGCAGCTGGGGTGGGCGACAGGGGCGTTACAATGAGCAGTTCTTC.

Notes on this clone: The sample holds other DNA sequences that translate to the same CDR3. J is TRBJ1-2 and V is TRBV6-5, with 8 positions matching TRBD1. The CDR3 totals 15 residues. Germline V gives CDR1 MNHEY, CDR2 SVGAGI. V shed 0 bases, J shed 4 bases, and the junction held 4 bases outside the gene matches. In nucleotides, the CDR3 is TGTGCCAGCAGTTACTCCACAGGGGGTGGCTATGGCTACACCTTC. It yields the protein CASSYSTGGGYGYTF.

The chain carries TRBV11-2 and TRBJ2-1; 12 positions match TRBD2. The V gene end was trimmed by 4 bases and the J gene end by 7 bases; junction bases not matched to a gene: 5. Germline V gives CDR1 SGHAT, CDR2 FQNNGV. CDR3 length: 15 residues. The CDR3 nucleotides are TGTGCCAGCAGCTCTACTAGCGGGGGGATGAATGAGCAGTTCTTC. Protein: CASSSTSGGMNEQFF.

The V call is TRBV7-9, the J call TRBJ2-2; D call uncertain. CDR3 length: 15 residues. Trimming cost V 1 base and J 2 bases, with 8 bases left between them. Germline V gene data show CDR1 as SEHNR and CDR2 as FQNEAQ (reference sequence). In nucleotides, the CDR3 is TGTGCCAGCAGCTTAGGCGACACCAACACCGGGGAGCTGTTTTTT. Protein product: CASSLGDTNTGELFF.

In DNA, the CDR3 is TGTGCCAGCAGTCAAGGCTCGACGGGCTACAATGAGCAGTTCTTC. This gives the protein CASSQGSTGYNEQFF. The chain recombines TRBV6-5 with TRBJ2-1, with D unclear. Between the trimmed V and J ends, which lost 5 bases and 3 bases, there was a span of 14 bases. Germline V gene data show CDR1 as MNHEY and CDR2 as SVGAGI. The CDR3 is made up of 15 amino acids.

This chain uses TRBV18 with TRBJ2-7; D is ambiguous. This CDR3 has 15 amino acids. CDR1 and CDR2 from the germline V gene are KGHSH and LQKENI. Trimming removed 2 bases from V and 4 bases from J, with 15 bases in between. CDR3 residues: CASSPIGPETYEQYF. The DNA of the CDR3 is TGTGCCAGCTCACCAATTGGGCCCGAAACATACGAGCAGTACTTC.